This paragraph covers one TCR beta chain sequence. The sample is drawn from a study of OX40 agonist ivuxolimab in advanced cancers. Looking at the study overall: Every 2 weeks, patients received ivuxolimab intravenously, dosed at 0.01 to 10 mg/kg. Anti-PD-1, anti-PD-L1 or anti-CTLA-4 therapy given earlier was allowed, and approximately 40% had some.

Sequenced by immunoSEQ multiplex PCR; TCRdb stores in-frame clones only, minus some. The repertoire holds about 80,000 clones, with more than 70% as singletons. CDR3 length: 12 residues. Per the germline V gene, CDR1 is SGDLS and CDR2 is YYNGEE. Trimming removed 4 bases from V and 9 bases from J, with 12 bases in between. The sequence derives from an adult with an advanced solid tumor such as melanoma, head and neck, liver or kidney cancer. This specimen consisted of CD4+ or CD8+ T cells sorted from blood, obtained in a trial of the OX40 agonist ivuxolimab. The V gene is TRBV9, the J gene TRBJ2-3; D is unresolved. The DNA for the CDR3 is TGTGCCAGCAGCCCCCGTTCGGAAACGCAGTATTTT. It codes for CASSPRSETQYF.